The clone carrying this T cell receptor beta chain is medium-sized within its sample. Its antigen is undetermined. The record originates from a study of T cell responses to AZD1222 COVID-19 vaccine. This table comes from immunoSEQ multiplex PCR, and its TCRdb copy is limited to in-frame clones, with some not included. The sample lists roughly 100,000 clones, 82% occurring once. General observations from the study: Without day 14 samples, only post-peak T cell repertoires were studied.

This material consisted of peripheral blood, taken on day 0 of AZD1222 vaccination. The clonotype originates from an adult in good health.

The DNA of the CDR3 is TGTGCCAGCAGCCAAGAGGGACAGTCTGGGGCCAACGTCCTGACTTTC. As protein: CASSQEGQSGANVLTF. The chain recombines TRBV4-2 with TRBJ2-6, with 7 bases matching TRBD1. V shed 0 bases and J 1 base; nucleotides not matched to a gene: 0. Germline CDR1 reads LGHNA; CDR2 reads YNFKEQ. This CDR3 is built from 16 residues.